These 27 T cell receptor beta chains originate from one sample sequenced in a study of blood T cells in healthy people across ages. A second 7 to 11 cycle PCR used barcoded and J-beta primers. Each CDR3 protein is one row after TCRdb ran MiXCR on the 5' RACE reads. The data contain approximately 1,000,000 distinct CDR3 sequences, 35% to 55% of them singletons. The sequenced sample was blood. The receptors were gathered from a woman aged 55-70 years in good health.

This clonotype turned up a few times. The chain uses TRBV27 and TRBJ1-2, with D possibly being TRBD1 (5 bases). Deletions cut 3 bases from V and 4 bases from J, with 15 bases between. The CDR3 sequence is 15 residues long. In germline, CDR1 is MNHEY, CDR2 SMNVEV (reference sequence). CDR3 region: CASSFGTGVAYGYTF. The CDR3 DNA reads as TGTGCCAGCAGTTTTGGTACGGGGGTGGCCTATGGCTACACCTTC.

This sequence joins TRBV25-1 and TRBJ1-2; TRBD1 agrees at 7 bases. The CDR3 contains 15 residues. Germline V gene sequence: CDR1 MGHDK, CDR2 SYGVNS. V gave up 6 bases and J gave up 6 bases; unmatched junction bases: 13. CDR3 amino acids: CASRGTDRSLNGYTF. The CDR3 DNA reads TGTGCCAGCAGGGGGACGGACAGGAGCCTGAATGGCTACACCTTC.

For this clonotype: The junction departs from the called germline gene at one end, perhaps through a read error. The CDR3 DNA is TGCAGCTTTTGGGGGCCGCAAGAGTCCCAGTACTTC. Amino acid sequence: CSFWGPQESQYF. The V call is TRBV29-1, the J call TRBJ2-5; D is possibly TRBD1 (6 bases). Germline V gives CDR1 SQVTM, CDR2 ANQGSEA. The CDR3 covers 12 residues.

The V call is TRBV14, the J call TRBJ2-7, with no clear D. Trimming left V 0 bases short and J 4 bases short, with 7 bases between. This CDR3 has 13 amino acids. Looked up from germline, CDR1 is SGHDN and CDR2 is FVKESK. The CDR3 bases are TGTGCCAGCAGCCAAGAGAGGAGATACGAGCAGTACTTC. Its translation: CASSQERRYEQYF.

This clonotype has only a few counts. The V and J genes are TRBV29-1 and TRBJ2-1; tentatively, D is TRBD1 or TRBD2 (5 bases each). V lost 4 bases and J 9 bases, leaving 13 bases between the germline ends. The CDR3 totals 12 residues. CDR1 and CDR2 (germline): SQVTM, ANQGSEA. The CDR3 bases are TGCAGCGTTGGACTCGGTGGGGGTGAGCAGTTCTTC. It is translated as CSVGLGGGEQFF.

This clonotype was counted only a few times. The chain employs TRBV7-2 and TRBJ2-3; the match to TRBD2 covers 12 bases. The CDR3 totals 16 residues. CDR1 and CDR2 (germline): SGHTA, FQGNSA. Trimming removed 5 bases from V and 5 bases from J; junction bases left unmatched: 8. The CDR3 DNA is TGTGCCAGCAGCCCACGACTAGCGGGAGCGGGAGATACGCAGTATTTT. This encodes CASSPRLAGAGDTQYF.

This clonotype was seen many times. CDR3 sequence: CSVKKGAVGGEQYF. DNA for the CDR3: TGCAGCGTGAAAAAAGGGGCGGTAGGTGGAGAGCAGTACTTC. V gene TRBV29-1 combines with J gene TRBJ2-7, with a tentative D call TRBD1 (5 bases). The CDR3 runs 14 residues. The V end was cut by 6 bases, the J end by 7 bases, with 22 bases between. The germline gives CDR1 SQVTM, CDR2 ANQGSEA.

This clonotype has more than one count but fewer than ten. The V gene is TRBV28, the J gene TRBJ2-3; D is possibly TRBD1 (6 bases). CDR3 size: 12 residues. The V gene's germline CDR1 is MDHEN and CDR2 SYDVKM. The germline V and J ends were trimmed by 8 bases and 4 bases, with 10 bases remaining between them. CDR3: CASGQGPDTQYF. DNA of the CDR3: TGTGCCAGCGGTCAGGGGCCAGATACGCAGTATTTT. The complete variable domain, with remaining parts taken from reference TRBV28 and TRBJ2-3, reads DVKVTQSSRYLVKRTGEKVFLECVQDMDHENMFWYRQDPGLGLRLIYFSYDVKMKEKGDIPEGYSVSREKKERFSLILESASTNQTSMYLCASGQGPDTQYFGPGTRLTVL.

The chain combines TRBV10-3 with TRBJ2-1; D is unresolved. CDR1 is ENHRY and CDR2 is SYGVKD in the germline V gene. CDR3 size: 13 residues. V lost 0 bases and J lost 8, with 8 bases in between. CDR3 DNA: TGTGCCATCAGTGAGTCGAAGGTGGATGAGCAGTTCTTC. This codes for CAISESKVDEQFF.

The CDR3 here is CSGDIQETQYF. CDR3 sequence (DNA): TGCAGTGGAGATATCCAAGAGACCCAGTACTTC. The chain combines TRBV20-1 with TRBJ2-4; no reliable D call. The J call is uncertain, as TRBJ2-5 better fits the DNA end. CDR1 is DFQATT, CDR2 SNEGSKA, per germline (reference sequence). This CDR3 is built from 11 residues.

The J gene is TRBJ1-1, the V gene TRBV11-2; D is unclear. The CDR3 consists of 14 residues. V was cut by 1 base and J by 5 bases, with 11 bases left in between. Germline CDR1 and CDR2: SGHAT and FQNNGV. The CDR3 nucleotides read TGTGCCAGCAGCTTAGCGCGTTCGGGGACTGAAGCTTTCTTT. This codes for CASSLARSGTEAFF.

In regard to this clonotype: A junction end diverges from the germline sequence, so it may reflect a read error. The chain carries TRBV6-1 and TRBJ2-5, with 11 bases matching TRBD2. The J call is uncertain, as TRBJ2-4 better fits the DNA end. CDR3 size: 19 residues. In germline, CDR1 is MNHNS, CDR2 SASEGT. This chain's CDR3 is CACSDDGTSGRKTKNIQYF. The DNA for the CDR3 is TGTGCCTGCAGTGACGACGGGACTAGCGGAAGAAAGACCAAAAACATTCAGTACTTC.

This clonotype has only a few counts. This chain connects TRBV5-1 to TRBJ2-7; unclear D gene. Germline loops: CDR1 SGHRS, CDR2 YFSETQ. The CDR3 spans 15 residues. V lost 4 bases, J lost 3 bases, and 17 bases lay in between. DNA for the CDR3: TGCGCCAGCAGCCCCCTCCCAGGAAATTACTACGAGCAGTACTTC. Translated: CASSPLPGNYYEQYF.

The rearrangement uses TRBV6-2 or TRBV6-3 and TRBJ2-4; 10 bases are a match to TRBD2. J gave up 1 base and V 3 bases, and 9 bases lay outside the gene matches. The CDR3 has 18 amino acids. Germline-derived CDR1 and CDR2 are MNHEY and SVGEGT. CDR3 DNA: TGTGCCAGCAGTTATAGCGGGAGGCCCGCTGCGGCCAAAAACATTCAGTACTTC. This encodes CASSYSGRPAAAKNIQYF.

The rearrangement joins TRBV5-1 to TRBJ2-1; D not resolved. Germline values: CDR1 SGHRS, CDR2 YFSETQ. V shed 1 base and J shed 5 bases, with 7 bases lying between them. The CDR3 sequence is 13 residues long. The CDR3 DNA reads TGCGCCAGCAGCTTGTATACAAACAATGAGCAGTTCTTC. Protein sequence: CASSLYTNNEQFF.

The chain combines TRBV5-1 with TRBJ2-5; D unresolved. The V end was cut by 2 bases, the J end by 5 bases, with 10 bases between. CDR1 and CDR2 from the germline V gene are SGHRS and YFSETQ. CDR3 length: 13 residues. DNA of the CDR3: TGCGCCAGCAGCTTTCGTCTCTCGGAGACCCAGTACTTC. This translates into CASSFRLSETQYF. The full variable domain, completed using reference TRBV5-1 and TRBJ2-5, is KAGVTQTPRYLIKTRGQQVTLSCSPISGHRSVSWYQQTPGQGLQFLFEYFSETQRNKGNFPGRFSGRQFSNSRSEMNVSTLELGDSALYLCASSFRLSETQYFGPGTRLLVL.

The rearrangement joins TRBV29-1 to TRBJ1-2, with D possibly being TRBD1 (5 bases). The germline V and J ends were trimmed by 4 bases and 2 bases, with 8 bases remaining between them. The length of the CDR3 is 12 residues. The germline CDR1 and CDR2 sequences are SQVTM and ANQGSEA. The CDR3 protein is CSVGRVNYGYTF. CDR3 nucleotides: TGCAGCGTTGGCAGGGTGAACTATGGCTACACCTTC.

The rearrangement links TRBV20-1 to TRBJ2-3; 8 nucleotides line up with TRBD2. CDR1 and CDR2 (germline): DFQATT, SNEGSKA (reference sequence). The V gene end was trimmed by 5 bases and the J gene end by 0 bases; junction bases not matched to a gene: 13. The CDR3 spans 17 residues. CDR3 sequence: CSAAPFEAGGSTDTQYF. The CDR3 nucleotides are TGCAGTGCTGCTCCCTTTGAGGCGGGAGGTAGCACAGATACGCAGTATTTT.

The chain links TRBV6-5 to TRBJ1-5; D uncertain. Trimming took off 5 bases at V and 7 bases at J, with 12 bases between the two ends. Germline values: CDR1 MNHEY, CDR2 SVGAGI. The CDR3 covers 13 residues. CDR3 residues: CASSDAGKQPQHF. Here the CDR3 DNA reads TGTGCCAGCAGTGACGCAGGAAAGCAGCCCCAGCATTTT.

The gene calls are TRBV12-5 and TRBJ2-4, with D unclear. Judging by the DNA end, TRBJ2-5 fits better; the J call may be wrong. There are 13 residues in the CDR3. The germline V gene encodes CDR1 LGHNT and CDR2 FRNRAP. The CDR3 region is CASGTGSAETQYF. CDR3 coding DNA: TGTGCTAGTGGGACTGGATCGGCCGAGACCCAGTACTTC.

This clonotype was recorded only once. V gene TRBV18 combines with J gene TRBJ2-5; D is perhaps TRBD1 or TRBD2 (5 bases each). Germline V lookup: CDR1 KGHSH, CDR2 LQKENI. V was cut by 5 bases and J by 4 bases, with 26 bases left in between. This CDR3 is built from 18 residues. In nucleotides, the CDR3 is TGTGCCAGCTCATCACTATCGCCGGGACCTAAAGCCGGAGAGACCCAGTACTTC. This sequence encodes CASSSLSPGPKAGETQYF.

CDR3 nucleotide sequence: TGTGCCAGCAGCTACCTTAGCGGAAGCACAGATACGCAGTATTTT. Translating it yields CASSYLSGSTDTQYF. V and J are TRBV7-8 and TRBJ2-3; D is perhaps TRBD2 (6 bases). CDR3 length: 15 amino acids. The V gene lost 4 bases and the J gene lost 0 bases, with 11 bases spanning the gap. Germline V lookup: CDR1 SGHVS, CDR2 FQNEAQ.

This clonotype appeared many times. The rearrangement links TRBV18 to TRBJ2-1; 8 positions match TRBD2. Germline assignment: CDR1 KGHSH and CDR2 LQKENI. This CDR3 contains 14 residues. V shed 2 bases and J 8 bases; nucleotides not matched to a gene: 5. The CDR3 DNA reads TGTGCCAGCTCACCAAGCGGGAGCCTCGATGAGCAGTTCTTC. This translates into CASSPSGSLDEQFF.

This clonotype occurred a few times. Here the CDR3 reads CASSQVHRGEKLFF. The CDR3 DNA reads TGTGCCAGCAGCCAAGTACACCGAGGGGAAAAACTGTTTTTT. The genes are TRBV3-1 and TRBJ1-4; the D is unclear. V lost 1 base, J lost 8 bases, and 11 bases lay in between. This CDR3 has 14 amino acids. Germline CDR1 is LGHDT and CDR2 is YNNKEL (reference sequence).

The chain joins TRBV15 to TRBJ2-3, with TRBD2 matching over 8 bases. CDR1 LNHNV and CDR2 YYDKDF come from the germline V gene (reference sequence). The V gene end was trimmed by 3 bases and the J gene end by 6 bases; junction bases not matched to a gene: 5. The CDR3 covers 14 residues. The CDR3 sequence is CATSRRREVDTQYF. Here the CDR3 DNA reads TGTGCCACCAGCAGGCGGCGGGAGGTGGATACGCAGTATTTT.

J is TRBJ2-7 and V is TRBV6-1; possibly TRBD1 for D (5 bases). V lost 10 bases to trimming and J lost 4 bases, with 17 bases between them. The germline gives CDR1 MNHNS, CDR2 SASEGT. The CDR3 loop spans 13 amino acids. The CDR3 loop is CATAGRPGYEQYF. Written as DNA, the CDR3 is TGTGCCACAGCAGGGCGACCTGGTTACGAGCAGTACTTC.

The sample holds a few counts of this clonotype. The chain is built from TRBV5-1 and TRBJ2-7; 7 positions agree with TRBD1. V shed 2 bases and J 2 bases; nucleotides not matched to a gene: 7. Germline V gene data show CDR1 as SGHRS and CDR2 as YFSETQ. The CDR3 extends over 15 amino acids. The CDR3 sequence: CASSFNHRGAYEQYF. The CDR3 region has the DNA TGCGCCAGCAGCTTCAACCACAGGGGCGCCTACGAGCAGTACTTC. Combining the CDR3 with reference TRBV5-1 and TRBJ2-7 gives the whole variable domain KAGVTQTPRYLIKTRGQQVTLSCSPISGHRSVSWYQQTPGQGLQFLFEYFSETQRNKGNFPGRFSGRQFSNSRSEMNVSTLELGDSALYLCASSFNHRGAYEQYFGPGTRLTVT.